The T cell receptor (beta chain) described here comes from a study of blood T cell repertoires in COVID-19. In the study overall: Samples taken during acute and convalescent COVID-19 were collected in the United States, Italy and Spain. Sources were T cells, B-cell-depleted T cells, or PBMCs; the material itself was cDNA or gDNA.

Per the authors' pipeline: How many nucleated cells were present was estimated from reference gene primer amplification. Produced via immunoSEQ multiplex PCR; TCRdb's table is partial and in-frame only. That table supplies the V and J calls and clone size; D and trimming were determined from the DNA. The sample holds approximately 140,000 clones, around 87% seen once. The length of the CDR3 is 16 residues. CDR1 is KGHSH, CDR2 LQKENI, per germline. The V and J ends lost 5 bases and 5 bases, in that order; junction bases with no gene match: 11. V usage is TRBV18 and J usage is TRBJ2-5; 10 positions agree with TRBD2. The clonotype originates from a man at least 80 years old with acute or convalescent COVID-19. The specimen was peripheral blood. CDR3 in amino acids: CASSGGVAGGQETQYF. In DNA, the CDR3 is TGTGCCAGCTCAGGAGGTGTAGCGGGGGGCCAGGAGACCCAGTACTTC.